The 10 T cell receptor beta chains below all came from one sample that was sequenced in a study of CD8+ T cells in alopecia areata. Reverse transcription of extracted RNA yielded cDNA, which provided the sequencing template. Some clones are missing from TCRdb's copy, which holds only in-frame ones; the method was immunoSEQ multiplex PCR. The sample records about 120,000 clones, more than 30% being singletons. The sample taken for sequencing was CD4+ T cells sorted from blood. The receptors come from a human donor with alopecia areata.

This clone was found a few times. The gene calls are TRBV4-3 and TRBJ2-2; TRBD1 matches 8 bases. The CDR3 has 16 residues. V dropped 0 bases and J dropped 4; count of bases not matched to a gene: 4. The germline V gene has CDR1 LGHNA and CDR2 YSLEER. The CDR3 coding sequence is TGCGCCAGCAGCCAAGAGTACGGGACAGGCACCGGGGAGCTGTTTTTT. It encodes CASSQEYGTGTGELFF.

This chain connects TRBV30 to TRBJ2-7; the match to TRBD1 covers 8 bases. Germline V lookup: CDR1 GTSNPN, CDR2 SVGIG (reference sequence). The CDR3 contains 17 residues. The ends lost 0 bases at V and 1 base at J; junction bases unmatched: 11. CDR3 amino acids: CAWSVIGVRDRSYEQYF. CDR3 coding DNA: TGTGCCTGGAGTGTGATCGGGGTCCGGGACAGGTCCTACGAGCAGTACTTC.

The chain couples TRBV5-4 to TRBJ2-1; no definite D call. CDR1 and CDR2 from the germline V gene are SGHNT and YYREEE (reference sequence). This CDR3 is 14 amino acids long. The V end was cut by 4 bases, the J end by 0 bases, with 8 bases between. The CDR3 protein is CASSPASSYNEQFF. CDR3 sequence (DNA): TGTGCCAGCAGCCCGGCAAGCTCCTACAATGAGCAGTTCTTC.

The chain employs TRBV30 and TRBJ2-1, with D possibly being TRBD1 (6 bases). Trimming stripped 0 bases from V and 5 bases from J, with 14 bases between. This CDR3 is built from 15 residues. Germline lookup yields CDR1 GTSNPN and CDR2 SVGIG (reference sequence). The CDR3 sequence is CAWSVGQQDNNEQFF. Here the CDR3 DNA reads TGTGCCTGGAGTGTCGGACAGCAAGACAACAATGAGCAGTTCTTC.

This chain uses TRBV5-1 with TRBJ1-5; TRBD1 might be the D (5 bases). Germline V gene sequence: CDR1 SGHRS, CDR2 YFSETQ. The CDR3 is 13 amino acids. Trimming left V 4 bases short and J 4 bases short, with 9 bases between. CDR3 sequence: CASSPGGNQPQHF. In DNA form, the CDR3 reads TGCGCCAGCAGCCCCGGGGGGAATCAGCCCCAGCATTTT.

The chain combines TRBV5-1 with TRBJ1-5; D possibly corresponds to TRBD1 (6 bases). The germline gives CDR1 SGHRS, CDR2 YFSETQ. The CDR3 totals 15 residues. The V end was cut by 1 base, the J end by 0 bases, with 8 bases between. The CDR3 DNA sequence: TGCGCCAGCAGCTTGCAGGGGTATAGCAATCAGCCCCAGCATTTT. Translated, it gives CASSLQGYSNQPQHF.

This chain connects TRBV7-3 to TRBJ1-2; 9 positions match TRBD1. The CDR3 sequence is 14 residues long. V trimming: 4 bases; J trimming: 4 bases; junction bases outside the gene matches: 4. From germline, CDR1 is SGHTA and CDR2 FQGTGA. Here the CDR3 DNA reads TGTGCCAGCAGCTCCGGGACAGGGCCCTATGGCTACACCTTC. Protein sequence: CASSSGTGPYGYTF.

This sequence joins TRBV29-1 and TRBJ2-3; 8 positions agree with TRBD1. The V and J ends lost 7 bases and 2 bases, in that order; junction bases with no gene match: 5. The CDR3 contains 13 residues. Germline-derived CDR1 and CDR2 are SQVTM and ANQGSEA. The CDR3, as DNA: TGCAGCGCCCGGGGACAGGCCACAGATACGCAGTATTTT. This gives the protein CSARGQATDTQYF.

The chain employs TRBV7-3 and TRBJ1-1; TRBD1 aligns across 9 bases. Germline CDR1 is SGHTA and CDR2 is FQGTGA. CDR3 length: 14 amino acids. V was pared by 5 bases and J by 1 base, with 2 bases of the junction left unmatched. The DNA for the CDR3 is TGTGCCAGCAGCCCGGGACAGGGGAACACTGAAGCTTTCTTT. It codes for CASSPGQGNTEAFF.

The chain combines TRBV25-1 with TRBJ2-7; 8 bases agree with TRBD2. Germline trimming cut 0 bases from V and 5 bases from J; bases unmatched to any gene: 6. CDR1 is MGHDK, CDR2 SYGVNS, per germline. The CDR3 runs 15 residues. Here the CDR3 reads CASSEYRAGDNEQYF. CDR3 sequence (DNA): TGTGCCAGCAGTGAATATCGAGCGGGAGATAACGAGCAGTACTTC.